These 17 T cell receptor beta chains were sequenced from one sample in a study of cytomegalovirus exposure and HLA in healthy donors. Profiling relied on immunoSEQ multiplex PCR, and the TCRdb table lists in-frame clones only, not all of them. The sample shows 200,000 to 300,000 clones, 90% of them seen only once. Specimen: PBMCs. The receptor set was obtained from a woman in her thirties in good health and CMV-seronegative.

This chain connects TRBV28 to TRBJ1-1; the D gene is possibly TRBD1 (6 bases). The germline CDR1 and CDR2 sequences are MDHEN and SYDVKM. V lost 6 bases and J 4 bases, leaving 18 bases between the germline ends. CDR3 length: 15 amino acids. CDR3 residues: CASRAPGGGGTEAFF. The CDR3 nucleotides read TGTGCCAGCAGAGCCCCGGGGGGGGGCGGCACTGAAGCTTTCTTT.

The chain joins TRBV11-2 to TRBJ1-4; the D gene is possibly TRBD1 (6 bases). CDR1 SGHAT and CDR2 FQNNGV come from the germline V gene. The V end lost 4 bases, the J end lost 2 bases, and 14 bases lay between the germline ends. The CDR3 runs 16 residues. The CDR3 region has the DNA TGTGCCAGCAGCTACCAGGGGATGAGCACTAATGAAAAACTGTTTTTT. It specifies CASSYQGMSTNEKLFF.

The rearrangement uses TRBV27 and TRBJ1-2; no clear D gene. CDR1 and CDR2 from the germline V gene are MNHEY and SMNVEV (reference sequence). This CDR3 comprises 12 residues. V was pared by 3 bases and J by 4 bases, with 6 bases between. This CDR3 is CASSFKGYGYTF. Here the CDR3 DNA reads TGTGCCAGCAGTTTTAAGGGCTATGGCTACACCTTC.

The count of this clone is one. This chain uses TRBV27 with TRBJ2-1, with D possibly being TRBD1 (5 bases). Germline V CDR1 and CDR2: MNHEY, SMNVEV (reference sequence). V lost 5 bases and J 0 bases, leaving 14 bases between the germline ends. The CDR3 runs 16 residues. This CDR3 reads CASSTRQSSSYNEQFF. The DNA of the CDR3 is TGTGCCAGCAGTACACGACAGTCAAGCTCCTACAATGAGCAGTTCTTC.

In regard to this clone: In the same sample, other DNA sequences code for this CDR3. This rearrangement joins TRBV6-6 to TRBJ2-7; 8 bases match TRBD1. Germline V CDR1 and CDR2: MNHNY, SVGAGI (reference sequence). This CDR3 spans 14 amino acids. The V segment lost 5 bases and the J segment 7 bases; nucleotides outside the gene matches: 10. CDR3 bases: TGTGCCAGCAGTCCCGGGACAGGTTCGTATGAGCAGTACTTC. It yields the protein CASSPGTGSYEQYF.

V gene TRBV9 combines with J gene TRBJ2-7; 8 bases are shared with TRBD1. Germline V CDR1 and CDR2: SGDLS, YYNGEE. The CDR3 length is 15 residues. Germline trimming cut 3 bases from V and 6 bases from J; bases unmatched to any gene: 11. The CDR3 DNA reads as TGTGCCAGCAGCGCCTTCGCGACAGGGGATAGCGAGCAGTACTTC. It codes for CASSAFATGDSEQYF.

This clone was found once. The same CDR3 arises from other DNA sequences in this sample as well. The rearrangement joins TRBV28 to TRBJ2-7; no firm D call. The ends were cut back, 2 bases at V and 4 bases at J, with 3 bases in the middle. The germline gives CDR1 MDHEN, CDR2 SYDVKM. The CDR3 runs 11 residues. The CDR3 nucleotides read TGTGCCAGCAGTTTAGGGTACGAGCAGTACTTC. As protein: CASSLGYEQYF.

The gene calls are TRBV19 and TRBJ1-3; 9 positions agree with TRBD1. Germline trimming cut 5 bases from V and 4 bases from J; bases unmatched to any gene: 6. CDR1 is LNHDA and CDR2 is SQIVND in the germline V gene (reference sequence). CDR3 size: 15 residues. The CDR3 spells CASSPTGGPGNTIYF. CDR3 nucleotide sequence: TGTGCCAGTAGTCCCACAGGGGGCCCCGGAAACACCATATATTTT.

This clone has just one count. V is TRBV4-3 and J is TRBJ2-7; a possible D gene is TRBD1 (6 bases). The CDR3 sequence is 15 residues long. CDR1 is LGHNA and CDR2 is YSLEER in the germline V gene. V was trimmed by 0 bases and J by 2 bases, leaving 11 bases between them. The CDR3 reads CASSQDQGPTYEQYF. For the CDR3, the DNA is TGCGCCAGCAGCCAAGACCAGGGGCCCACCTACGAGCAGTACTTC.

This chain connects TRBV4-1 to TRBJ2-1; 11 nucleotides align to TRBD2. The V and J ends lost 0 bases and 4 bases, in that order; junction bases with no gene match: 8. The germline gives CDR1 MGHRA, CDR2 YSYEKL. CDR3 length: 18 residues. The CDR3 DNA sequence: TGCGCCAGCAGCCAAGATCCCCGGACTAGCGGGCAGTACAATGAGCAGTTCTTC. Translating gives CASSQDPRTSGQYNEQFF.

The rearrangement joins TRBV11-3 to TRBJ2-1; D unresolved. This CDR3 contains 18 residues. Trimming left V 0 bases short and J 2 bases short, with 17 bases between. Per germline, CDR1 SGHNT and CDR2 YENEEA. The CDR3 loop reads CASSLDLNRVRPYNEQFF. CDR3 in DNA: TGTGCCAGCAGCTTAGATCTAAATAGGGTAAGACCCTACAATGAGCAGTTCTTC.

The chain is built from TRBV19 and TRBJ1-4; tentatively, D is TRBD1 (5 bases). Trimming pared 7 bases from V and 3 bases from J, leaving 12 bases between. This CDR3 is 14 amino acids long. CDR1 is LNHDA and CDR2 is SQIVND in the germline V gene (reference sequence). CDR3 in DNA: TGTGCCAGTAAGAGGGGTTCGGCTAATGAAAAACTGTTTTTT. Amino acids: CASKRGSANEKLFF.

This clone was detected only once. The chain has TRBV28 and TRBJ1-2; unclear D gene. The CDR3 contains 14 residues. CDR1 is MDHEN and CDR2 is SYDVKM in the germline V gene. V was pared by 1 base and J by 2 bases, with 8 bases between. The CDR3: CASSLLPQNYGYTF. The CDR3 DNA reads TGTGCCAGCAGTTTATTGCCCCAGAACTATGGCTACACCTTC.

The chain uses TRBV27 and TRBJ2-1; 13 nucleotides align to TRBD2. Germline trimming cut 5 bases from V and 6 bases from J; bases unmatched to any gene: 1. CDR3 length: 14 residues. The germline V gene has CDR1 MNHEY and CDR2 SMNVEV (reference sequence). CDR3 bases: TGTGCCAGCAGTGGGACTAGCGGGATCAATGAGCAGTTCTTC. Amino acid sequence: CASSGTSGINEQFF.

V gene TRBV25-1 combines with J gene TRBJ2-5; D call uncertain. Germline V CDR1 and CDR2: MGHDK, SYGVNS. The CDR3 spans 11 residues. Trimming removed 3 bases at V and 3 bases at J, with 2 bases between. The CDR3 region is CASSDEETQYF. The CDR3 DNA is TGTGCCAGCAGTGACGAAGAGACCCAGTACTTC. The entire variable domain, with the rest obtained from reference TRBV25-1 and TRBJ2-5, is as follows: EADIYQTPRYLVIGTGKKITLECSQTMGHDKMYWYQQDPGMELHLIHYSYGVNSTEKGDLSSESTVSRIRTEHFPLTLESARPSHTSQYLCASSDEETQYFGPGTRLLVL.

The chain recombines TRBV9 with TRBJ2-3; 8 nucleotides agree with TRBD1. After removal of 3 bases from V and 1 base from J, the junction contained 4 bases not matched to a gene. From germline, CDR1 is SGDLS and CDR2 YYNGEE. CDR3 size: 15 residues. The CDR3 DNA sequence: TGTGCCAGCAGCGATCAGGGGGCTCGCACAGATACGCAGTATTTT. Its translation is CASSDQGARTDTQYF.

The rearrangement uses TRBV6-6 and TRBJ2-7; no definite D call. Germline V lookup: CDR1 MNHNY, CDR2 SVGAGI (reference sequence). The V and J ends lost 0 bases and 0 bases respectively, with 12 bases between them. The CDR3 has 16 residues. This CDR3 reads CASSYSIASPSYEQYF. DNA for the CDR3: TGTGCCAGCAGTTACTCGATTGCTAGTCCCTCCTACGAGCAGTACTTC.